Given below is one TCR beta chain in context. Method: immunoSEQ multiplex PCR; TCRdb's copy keeps in-frame clones and lacks some. The table includes under 350,000 clones, approximately 86% detected once. The data belong to a study of blood T cell repertoires in COVID-19. The V gene end was trimmed by 1 base and the J gene end by 9 bases; junction bases not matched to a gene: 4. The germline V gene encodes CDR1 LGHDT and CDR2 YNNKEL (reference sequence). The CDR3 totals 13 residues. The sequenced material came from PBMCs or T cells enriched from blood (not recorded which). The V and J genes are TRBV3-1 (or the pseudogene TRBV3-2) and TRBJ1-2; 8 bases fit TRBD1. This clonotype was obtained from a middle-aged woman with acute COVID-19. The CDR3, as DNA: TGTGCCAGCAGCCAAGGGACAGGGTTGAGCTACACCTTC. It encodes CASSQGTGLSYTF.